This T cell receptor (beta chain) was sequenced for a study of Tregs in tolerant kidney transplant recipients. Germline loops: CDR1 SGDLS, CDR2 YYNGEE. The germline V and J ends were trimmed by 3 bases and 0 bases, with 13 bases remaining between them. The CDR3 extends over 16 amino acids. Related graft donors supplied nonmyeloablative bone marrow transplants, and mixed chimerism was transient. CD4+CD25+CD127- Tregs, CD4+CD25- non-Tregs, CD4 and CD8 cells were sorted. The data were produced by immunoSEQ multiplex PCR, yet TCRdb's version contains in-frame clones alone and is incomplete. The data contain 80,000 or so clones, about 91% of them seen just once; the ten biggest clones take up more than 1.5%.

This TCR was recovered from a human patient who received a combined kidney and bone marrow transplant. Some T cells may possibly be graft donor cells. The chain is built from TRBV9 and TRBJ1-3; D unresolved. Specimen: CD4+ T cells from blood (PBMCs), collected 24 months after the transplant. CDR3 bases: TGTGCCAGCAGCGCCCAGGCCCCACACTCTGGAAACACCATATATTTT. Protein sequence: CASSAQAPHSGNTIYF. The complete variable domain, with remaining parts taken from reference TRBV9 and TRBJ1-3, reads DSGVTQTPKHLITATGQRVTLRCSPRSGDLSVYWYQQSLDQGLQFLIQYYNGEERAKGNILERFSAQQFPDLHSELNLSSLELGDSALYFCASSAQAPHSGNTIYFGEGSWLTVV.